Listed below are T cell receptor beta chains from one sample, sequenced in a study of T cells in Graves' hyperthyroidism and ophthalmopathy. TCRdb re-derived calls from the multiplex PCR reads in MiXCR, one entry per CDR3 protein. The repertoire holds some 510,000 distinct CDR3 sequences, less than 25% seen once, with 26% in the top ten. Input material: blood. The receptors stem from a man younger than 35 with Graves' hyperthyroidism. The CDR3 runs from the conserved cysteine through the conserved F or W. The order of the fields is D gene, V gene, J gene, clone size, CDR3 DNA, CDR3 protein. The D gene is left open where the match is weak. Rows give clone size only sometimes, using once, few, many, or a class for an expanded clone.

-,TRBV28,TRBJ2-7,many,TGTGCCAGCAGTCCGGGACTGACGGGCCTGGGCGAGCAGTACTTC,CASSPGLTGLGEQYF
-,TRBV10-3,TRBJ1-2,many,TGTGCCATCAGGCGGGACACCGTCCCCCTCTATGGCTACACCTTC,CAIRRDTVPLYGYTF
-,TRBV11-3,TRBJ2-3,many,TGTGCCAGCAAAGGTTGGGGCACAGATACGCAGTATTTT,CASKGWGTDTQYF
-,TRBV20-1,TRBJ1-1,many,TGCAGTGCTAGAGTAGACGGGAACACTGAAGCTTTCTTT,CSARVDGNTEAFF
TRBD1,TRBV12-3/TRBV12-4,TRBJ2-7,-,TGTGCCAGCAGTTCCGGGACAGGGATCAACGAGCAGTACTTC,CASSSGTGINEQYF
TRBD2,TRBV29-1,TRBJ2-7,-,TGCAGCGTTGCAACCGGGACTAGTGGGTACGAGCAGTACTTC,CSVATGTSGYEQYF
TRBD2,TRBV12-3/TRBV12-4,TRBJ2-7,-,TGTGCCAGCAGTTTAGGACTAGCTGTTCACTACGAGCAGTACTTC,CASSLGLAVHYEQYF
-,TRBV6-5,TRBJ1-5,many,TGTGCCAGCAGTTACTCGATATGGGGAGATCAGCCCCAGCATTTT,CASSYSIWGDQPQHF
-,TRBV13,TRBJ2-1,few,TGTGCCAGCAGCCCGACAAGTTCCTACAATGAGCAGTTCTTC,CASSPTSSYNEQFF
-,TRBV12-3/TRBV12-4,TRBJ2-7,-,TGTGCCAGCAGTTTGAAAGGGGTAGTCGAGCAGTACTTC,CASSLKGVVEQYF
-,TRBV3-1,TRBJ1-5,few,TGTGCCAGCAGCCAAGAAGAGGGCCAGCCCCAGCATTTT,CASSQEEGQPQHF
-,TRBV20-1,TRBJ2-5,-,TGCAGTGCTGGGACAGGCGGGAGTCGAGAGACCCAGTACTTC,CSAGTGGSRETQYF
-,TRBV6-2/TRBV6-3,TRBJ1-5,-,TGTGCCAGCACCCCGACAAGTGATCAGCCCCAGCATTTT,CASTPTSDQPQHF
TRBD1,TRBV5-1,TRBJ2-7,-,TGCGCCAGCAGCTCACAGGGGTTGCTCCACGAGCAGTACTTC,CASSSQGLLHEQYF
-,TRBV12-3/TRBV12-4,TRBJ1-5,many,TGTGCCAGCAGTTTTACGTCCCAGCCCCAGCATTTT,CASSFTSQPQHF
-,TRBV19,TRBJ2-5,-,TGTGCCAGTAGTAGAGACGATCGGCTTTACCAGTACTTC,CASSRDDRLYQYF
-,TRBV7-9,TRBJ1-2,many,TGTGCCAGTTCGACTGCTTATGGCTACACCTTC,CASSTAYGYTF
-,TRBV12-3/TRBV12-4,TRBJ1-1,many,TGTGCCAGCAGTTGGGCAACTGAAGCTTTCTTT,CASSWATEAFF
-,TRBV6-5,TRBJ1-2,few,TGTGCCAGCAGTTACGGGGGGCTGAACTATGGCTACACCTTC,CASSYGGLNYGYTF
-,TRBV12-3/TRBV12-4,TRBJ1-1,many,TGTGCCAGCAGTTTCGCCGGACGTTTAACTGAAGCTTTCTTT,CASSFAGRLTEAFF
-,TRBV12-3/TRBV12-4,TRBJ1-1,many,TGTGCCAGCAGTTTATTACTGTACGCTGAAGCTTTCTTT,CASSLLLYAEAFF
-,TRBV5-1,TRBJ2-7,-,TGCGCCAGCAGCTTGCGGGGTTTAGGGACTGGATCCTACGAGCAGTACTTC,CASSLRGLGTGSYEQYF
-,TRBV6-1,TRBJ1-1,-,TGTGCCAGCAACGACCCAGGCAGGAGAGGGACTGAAGCTTTCTTT,CASNDPGRRGTEAFF
-,TRBV16,TRBJ1-1,many,TGTGCCAGCAGCCAATCCGGCGTGAACACTGAAGCTTTCTTT,CASSQSGVNTEAFF
-,TRBV28,TRBJ1-5,many,TGTGCCAGCAGTGGGGGGGGGCTTCAGCCCCAGCATTTT,CASSGGGLQPQHF
TRBD2,TRBV12-3/TRBV12-4,TRBJ2-7,many,TGTGCCAGCAGGGGACTAGCGGGCTCCTACGAGCAGTACTTC,CASRGLAGSYEQYF
TRBD1,TRBV12-3/TRBV12-4,TRBJ1-2,few,TGTGCCAGCACCGCGACCGGGACAGGGCGTTATGGCTACACCTTC,CASTATGTGRYGYTF
-,TRBV6-5,TRBJ1-2,many,TGTGCCAGCAGTTTGGACAGCTACTATGGCTACACCTTC,CASSLDSYYGYTF
-,TRBV28,TRBJ1-2,many,TGTGCCAGCCGACAGCCCCATGGCTACACCTTC,CASRQPHGYTF
-,TRBV6-5,TRBJ1-1,few,TGTGCCAGCAGTTACGGGACCCCCGGAGCTTTCTTT,CASSYGTPGAFF
-,TRBV5-1,TRBJ2-2,-,TGCGCCAGCGGCCCGGGTTTGGCCGGGGAGCTGTTTTTT,CASGPGLAGELFF
-,TRBV28,TRBJ1-2,many,TGTGCCAGCAGTTTGCAGGGTGCTGGATATGGCTACACCTTC,CASSLQGAGYGYTF
-,TRBV20-1,TRBJ2-2,many,TGCAGTGCTGTGGACCCCCGAAGAGGGGAGCTGTTTTTT,CSAVDPRRGELFF
-,TRBV5-1,TRBJ1-1,many,TGCGCCAGCAGCTTGGAGGGCAGAGGAATGAACACTGAAGCTTTCTTT,CASSLEGRGMNTEAFF
-,TRBV2,TRBJ2-1,few,TGTGCCAGCAGCGGCACCGGGCCCAGCATCGTCAATGAGCAGTTCTTC,CASSGTGPSIVNEQFF
TRBD1,TRBV9,TRBJ1-1,few,TGTGCCAGCAGCCCAGGACAGGGTTTCGCTGAAGCTTTCTTT,CASSPGQGFAEAFF
-,TRBV2,TRBJ2-4,-,TGTGCCAGCAGTGAAACTTGGCTAGCCAAAAACATTAAGTACTTC,CASSETWLAKNIKYF
TRBD2,TRBV12-3/TRBV12-4,TRBJ2-5,-,TGTGCCAGCACCTTCGGACTAGCGGGGGGGTTTTGGCAAGAGACCCAGTACTTC,CASTFGLAGGFWQETQYF
TRBD2,TRBV29-1,TRBJ2-7,-,TGCAGCGTTGGCGGGGGGTTCTACGAGCAGTACTTC,CSVGGGFYEQYF
-,TRBV5-1,TRBJ1-1,-,TGCGCCAGCAGCTTGGAGGTACTGGACAGAGGTCCCCTGACTGAAGCTTTCTTT,CASSLEVLDRGPLTEAFF
-,TRBV12-3/TRBV12-4,TRBJ1-2,few,TGTGCCAGCAGTTCAACGGGGGGACACGATAACTATGGCTACACCTTC,CASSSTGGHDNYGYTF
TRBD1,TRBV12-3/TRBV12-4,TRBJ1-5,many,TGTGCCAGCAGTCCAGGGGACAGGGTCGGATATAGCAATCAGCCCCAGCATTTT,CASSPGDRVGYSNQPQHF
-,TRBV6-2/TRBV6-3,TRBJ1-3,many,TGTGCCAGCAGTTACCAGGGAAACACCATATATTTT,CASSYQGNTIYF
-,TRBV19,TRBJ2-2,few,TGTGCCAGTAGTTGGCTTAACACCGGGGAGCTGTTTTTT,CASSWLNTGELFF
TRBD1,TRBV6-1,TRBJ1-5,-,TGTGCCAGCAGTGAAAGGGGGACAGTCTTATATAGCAATCAGCCCCAGCATTTT,CASSERGTVLYSNQPQHF
TRBD1,TRBV27,TRBJ2-2,many,TGTGCCACTTCGGACAGGAGCGGGGAGCTGTTTTTT,CATSDRSGELFF
TRBD1,TRBV12-3/TRBV12-4,TRBJ1-5,many,TGTGCCAGCAGTACTGGGACAGGGATTATAGGGCATCAGCCCCAGCATTTT,CASSTGTGIIGHQPQHF
-,TRBV12-3/TRBV12-4,TRBJ2-7,-,TGTGCCAGCAGCCGATGGGGGGACGAGCAGTACTTC,CASSRWGDEQYF
TRBD2,TRBV13,TRBJ2-2,many,TGTGCCAGCAGCCCGACTAGCGGGGCCCTGAACACCGGGGAGCTGTTTTTT,CASSPTSGALNTGELFF
-,TRBV28,TRBJ1-3,many,TGTGCCAGCAGTACTTACGGAAACACCATATATTTT,CASSTYGNTIYF
-,TRBV6-2/TRBV6-3,TRBJ1-2,few,TGTGCCAGCAGTTACTCGAATCCAGCCTCCTTTGGCTACACCTTC,CASSYSNPASFGYTF
-,TRBV5-5,TRBJ2-5,many,TGTGCCAGCAGCTTCGGGGCCATCACTCCCGAGACCCAGTACTTC,CASSFGAITPETQYF
-,TRBV12-3/TRBV12-4,TRBJ2-5,many,TGTGCCAGCAGTTTGGGGGTGCGAGAGACCCAGTACTTC,CASSLGVRETQYF
-,TRBV18,TRBJ2-2,few,TGTGCCAGCTCACCACGCGTGGGGAACACCGGGGAGCTGTTTTTT,CASSPRVGNTGELFF
-,TRBV11-2,TRBJ1-1,few,TGTGCCAGCAGCCACAGTCCAGGACGGAACACTGAAGCTTTCTTT,CASSHSPGRNTEAFF